This T cell receptor (beta chain) comes out of a study of tumor and adjacent non-tumor tissue in lung cancer. Broader study findings: Compared with tumor, normal lung showed significantly lower TCR diversity. In normal lung, the top 100 clones were significantly more dominant than in tumor.

The template was RNA from unsorted bulk tissue. The normal lung tissue was taken more than 3 cm from the tumor edge. This clonotype appeared once. Its target is not known. The germline gene is not matched at one end of the junction; a read error may be the cause. TCRbeta libraries were built with three rounds of nested PCR, modified from ARM-PCR. Via MiXCR, TCRdb re-called the multiplex PCR reads, giving one row per CDR3 protein. The sample lists roughly 48,000 distinct CDR3 sequences, 64% occurring once. The CDR3 extends over 14 amino acids. The germline V gene encodes CDR1 MDHEN and CDR2 SYDVKM. This sequence originates from a woman in her 70s with non-small cell lung cancer. The chain links TRBV28 to TRBJ2-7; D is tentatively TRBD1 or TRBD2 (7 bases each). The sequencing sample was made of distant non-tumor lung tissue. CDR3 DNA sequence: TGTGCCAGCTGGGAGGGACAGTTCTTCTACGAACAGTACTTC. Its protein product is CASWEGQFFYEQYF.